These 14 T cell receptor beta chains came from one sample sequenced in a study of blood T cell repertoires in COVID-19. Here immunoSEQ multiplex PCR was the method, and the copy in TCRdb shows in-frame clones only, minus some. Found here are under 90,000 clones, around 88% of them singletons; the top ten hold about 5.3%. The sample consisted of peripheral blood. Receptors were obtained from a man between 60 and 75 years old with acute or convalescent COVID-19.

The genes are TRBV6-5 and TRBJ1-3, with D tentatively TRBD1 (5 bases). Trimming left V 6 bases short and J 2 bases short, with 14 bases between. The germline V gene has CDR1 MNHEY and CDR2 SVGAGI. The CDR3 is 15 residues long. The DNA for the CDR3 is TGTGCCAGCAGGGAGACAGTCGACCCTGGAAACACCATATATTTT. Translating it yields CASRETVDPGNTIYF.

V usage is TRBV13 and J usage is TRBJ2-2; no definite D call. Trimming took 5 bases from V and 4 from J, leaving 5 bases between them. The CDR3 consists of 12 residues. CDR1 is PRHDT and CDR2 is FYEKMQ in the germline V gene (reference sequence). CDR3: CASSPLTGELFF. As DNA, the CDR3 is TGTGCCAGCAGCCCTCTCACCGGGGAGCTGTTTTTT.

The V call is TRBV19, the J call TRBJ1-1; D ambiguous. CDR3 length: 15 amino acids. The V end lost 1 base, the J end lost 4 bases, and 13 bases lay between the germline ends. Germline CDR1 reads LNHDA; CDR2 reads SQIVND (reference sequence). Here the CDR3 DNA reads TGTGCCAGTAGTATAGGGTGGAGCGGTCCCACTGAAGCTTTCTTT. Translating gives CASSIGWSGPTEAFF.

The chain combines TRBV27 with TRBJ1-1; D is undetermined. The CDR3 is 15 amino acids. V lost 3 bases, J lost 4 bases, and 15 bases lay in between. The germline V gene encodes CDR1 MNHEY and CDR2 SMNVEV (reference sequence). DNA of the CDR3: TGTGCCAGCAGTTTGATACCGGGAAGCGGCACTGAAGCTTTCTTT. This translates into CASSLIPGSGTEAFF.

This chain uses TRBV4-3 with TRBJ2-7; 8 positions match TRBD1. The junction had 5 bases not matched to a gene; V was cut back by 1 base and J by 3 bases. CDR3 length: 15 amino acids. CDR1 is LGHNA, CDR2 YSLEER, per germline. The CDR3 nucleotides are TGCGCCAGCAGCCAAGCTAGGACAGGGAACTACGAGCAGTACTTC. Translating it yields CASSQARTGNYEQYF.

J is TRBJ1-1 and V is TRBV10-3; D is uncertain. Germline V gene data show CDR1 as ENHRY and CDR2 as SYGVKD. V lost 0 bases and J 0 bases, leaving 11 bases between the germline ends. There are 16 residues in the CDR3. CDR3 nucleotides: TGTGCCATCAGTGAGTCCAGTGGGCAGATGAACACTGAAGCTTTCTTT. It specifies CAISESSGQMNTEAFF.

The genes are TRBV25-1 and TRBJ1-1; TRBD1 is a possible D gene (6 bases). Trimming pared 0 bases from V and 11 bases from J, leaving 16 bases between. Germline lookup yields CDR1 MGHDK and CDR2 SYGVNS. This CDR3 spans 14 amino acids. CDR3 sequence: CASSEYGQGKAAFF. The CDR3 nucleotides are TGTGCCAGCAGTGAATATGGTCAGGGGAAGGCGGCTTTCTTT.

The V gene is TRBV6-5, the J gene TRBJ2-3; TRBD2 matches at 12 bases. Per the germline V gene, CDR1 is MNHEY and CDR2 is SVGAGI. CDR3 length: 16 amino acids. The junction had 3 bases not matched to a gene; V was cut back by 4 bases and J by 1 base. The CDR3 here is CASSSLAGGGTDTQYF. CDR3 DNA: TGTGCCAGCAGTTCGCTAGCGGGGGGGGGCACAGATACGCAGTATTTT.

This chain joins TRBV6-5 and TRBJ1-2; 12 bases align to TRBD1. The CDR3 spans 15 residues. The V segment lost 1 base and the J segment 8 bases; nucleotides outside the gene matches: 5. CDR1 is MNHEY and CDR2 is SVGAGI in the germline V gene. CDR3 DNA sequence: TGTGCCAGCAGTTACTATGGGACAGGGGGCAACGGCTACACCTTC. Translating it yields CASSYYGTGGNGYTF.

The chain couples TRBV6-5 to TRBJ1-1, with 7 positions matching TRBD1. The germline CDR1 and CDR2 sequences are MNHEY and SVGAGI. J lost 8 bases, V lost 6 bases, and 12 bases had no gene match. This CDR3 has 14 residues. Here the CDR3 DNA reads TGTGCCAGCAGGCAACCAAACAGGGGACGGGAAGCTTTCTTT. Translating it yields CASRQPNRGREAFF.

The rearrangement links TRBV18 to TRBJ1-1, with D perhaps TRBD1 (5 bases). The CDR3 runs to 14 residues. From germline, CDR1 is KGHSH and CDR2 LQKENI. V lost 4 bases, J lost 1 base, and 10 bases lay in between. In DNA form, the CDR3 reads TGTGCCAGCTCACGCAGGGCCGAGAACACTGAAGCTTTCTTT. It yields the protein CASSRRAENTEAFF. The full variable domain, its missing parts supplied by reference TRBV18 and TRBJ1-1, is NAGVMQNPRHLVRRRGQEARLRCSPMKGHSHVYWYRQLPEEGLKFMVYLQKENIIDESGMPKERFSAEFPKEGPSILRIQQVVRGDSAAYFCASSRRAENTEAFFGQGTRLTVV.

The chain uses TRBV10-2 and TRBJ1-1; a possible D gene is TRBD1 (6 bases). This CDR3 region has 14 residues. The germline V gene has CDR1 WSHSY and CDR2 SAAADI. V lost 4 bases and J lost 6, with 15 bases in between. Here the CDR3 reads CASSVRDQGPEAFF. CDR3 sequence (DNA): TGCGCCAGCAGTGTCCGGGACCAGGGGCCTGAAGCTTTCTTT.

The chain couples TRBV28 to TRBJ1-5; 8 bases line up with TRBD1. The germline V gene has CDR1 MDHEN and CDR2 SYDVKM. J gave up 0 bases and V 5 bases, and 15 bases lay outside the gene matches. The CDR3 extends over 19 amino acids. The CDR3 loop reads CASSTSATGASGSNQPQHF. In DNA, the CDR3 is TGTGCCAGCAGTACCTCCGCGACAGGGGCCTCGGGTAGCAATCAGCCCCAGCATTTT.

The V call is TRBV6-1, the J call TRBJ1-2, with 7 bases identical to TRBD1. From germline, CDR1 is MNHNS and CDR2 SASEGT. With V trimmed by 3 bases and J by 4 bases, 8 bases remained unmatched. The length of the CDR3 is 15 residues. The CDR3 spells CASSDRQGSGYGYTF. The DNA of the CDR3 is TGTGCCAGCAGTGATAGACAGGGATCAGGCTATGGCTACACCTTC.